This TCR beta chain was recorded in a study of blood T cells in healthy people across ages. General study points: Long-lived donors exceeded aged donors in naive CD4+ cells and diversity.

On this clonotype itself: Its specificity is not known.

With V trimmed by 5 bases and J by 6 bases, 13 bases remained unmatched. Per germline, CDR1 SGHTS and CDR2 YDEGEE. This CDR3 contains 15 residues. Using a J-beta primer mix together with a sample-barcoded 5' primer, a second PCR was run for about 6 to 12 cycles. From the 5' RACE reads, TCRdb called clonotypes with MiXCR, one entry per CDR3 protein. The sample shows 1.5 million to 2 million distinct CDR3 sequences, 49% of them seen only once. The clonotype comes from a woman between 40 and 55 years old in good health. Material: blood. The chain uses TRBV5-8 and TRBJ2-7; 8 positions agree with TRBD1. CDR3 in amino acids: CASSLSRQGLTEQYF. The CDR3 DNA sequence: TGTGCCAGCAGTCTGAGTAGACAGGGGCTGACCGAGCAGTACTTC.